This TCR beta chain was captured in a study of control samples from healthy donors and cancer patients. Libraries were prepared by immunoSEQ multiplex PCR; TCRdb keeps only in-frame clonotypes and omits some of them. The repertoire has 150,000 or so clones, roughly 93% of them found once; the top ten carry 5% to 7%. Trimming left V 6 bases short and J 1 base short, with 7 bases between. CDR3 size: 13 residues. Per the germline V gene, CDR1 is MRHNA and CDR2 is SNTAGT. The source of this sequence is a man younger than 35 in good health. V and J are TRBV6-4 and TRBJ1-5; tentatively, D is TRBD1 (5 bases). The source material was blood. CDR3 protein: CASSRESNQPQHF. CDR3 DNA: TGTGCCAGCAGCAGGGAAAGCAATCAGCCCCAGCATTTT.